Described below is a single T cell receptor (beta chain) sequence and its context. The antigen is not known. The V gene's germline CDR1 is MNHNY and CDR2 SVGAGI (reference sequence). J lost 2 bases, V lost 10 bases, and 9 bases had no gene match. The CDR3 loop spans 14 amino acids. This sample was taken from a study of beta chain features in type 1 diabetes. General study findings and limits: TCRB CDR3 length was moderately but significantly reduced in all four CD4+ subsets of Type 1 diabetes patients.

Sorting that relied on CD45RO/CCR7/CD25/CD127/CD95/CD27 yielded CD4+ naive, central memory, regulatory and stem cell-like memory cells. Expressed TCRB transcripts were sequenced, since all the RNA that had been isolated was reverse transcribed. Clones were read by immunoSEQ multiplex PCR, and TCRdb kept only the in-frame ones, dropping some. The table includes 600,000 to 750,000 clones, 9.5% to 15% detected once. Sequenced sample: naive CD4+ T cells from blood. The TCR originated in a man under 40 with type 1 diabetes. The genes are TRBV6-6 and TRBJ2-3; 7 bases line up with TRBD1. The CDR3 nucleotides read TGTGCCATCAGCCGGGACAGCCTCACAGATACGCAGTATTTT. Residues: CAISRDSLTDTQYF.